This T cell receptor beta chain was recovered during a study of blood T cell repertoires in COVID-19. Study summary: Nucleic acid was either cDNA or gDNA, and it came from T cells, B-cell-depleted T cells, or PBMCs.

This clone appeared once. Seattle's cohort entered during active infection and was followed longitudinally. Produced via immunoSEQ multiplex PCR; TCRdb's table is partial and in-frame only. Here the sample spans over 150,000 clones, approximately 85% being singletons. CDR1 is SGHRS, CDR2 YFSETQ, per germline. The CDR3 length is 14 residues. Deletions cut 4 bases from V and 3 bases from J, with 14 bases between. The sequenced sample consisted of peripheral blood. The gene calls are TRBV5-1 and TRBJ2-7, with D perhaps TRBD1 (5 bases). The origin of this receptor is a man aged 55-75 years with COVID-19, enrolled during active disease. The chain's CDR3 is CASSQDRNDYEQYF. In DNA, the CDR3 is TGCGCCAGCAGCCAAGACAGAAACGACTACGAGCAGTACTTC. The variable domain in full, completed from reference TRBV5-1 and TRBJ2-7, reads KAGVTQTPRYLIKTRGQQVTLSCSPISGHRSVSWYQQTPGQGLQFLFEYFSETQRNKGNFPGRFSGRQFSNSRSEMNVSTLELGDSALYLCASSQDRNDYEQYFGPGTRLTVT.